The 20 T cell receptor beta chains below come from one sample, sequenced in a study of Ad26.COV2.S vaccination and SARS-CoV-2 variants. The treatment is: around 19 received Ad26.COV2.S at low or high dose, single or two shots; about 5 received placebo; per-sample allocation not given. Samples analyzed were those drawn on day 63 after the first vaccine or placebo injection. Method: immunoSEQ multiplex PCR; TCRdb's copy keeps in-frame clones and lacks some. The top ten hold 4.3% of the sample, which has about 470,000 clones, 90% seen once. The sequencing here drew on peripheral blood, taken in a trial of Ad26.COV2.S vaccine versus placebo. These receptors originate from a person aged 18 to 65 who received the Ad26.COV2.S COVID-19 vaccine or a placebo.

The V and J genes are TRBV19 and TRBJ2-6, with D possibly being TRBD2 (7 bases). The CDR3 is made up of 17 amino acids. CDR1 and CDR2 from the germline V gene are LNHDA and SQIVND (reference sequence). Between the trimmed V and J ends, which lost 6 bases and 0 bases, there was a span of 15 bases. CDR3 residues: CASSPGGLSSGANVLTF. CDR3 nucleotide sequence: TGTGCCAGTAGCCCGGGGGGCCTTTCCTCTGGGGCCAACGTCCTGACTTTC.

V and J are TRBV27 and TRBJ2-3; 7 positions match TRBD2. Trimming cost V 5 bases and J 3 bases; bases outside gene matches: 20. Germline values: CDR1 MNHEY, CDR2 SMNVEV (reference sequence). There are 19 residues in the CDR3. In DNA form, the CDR3 reads TGTGCCAGCAGTATTCTTAACGCGATTCGCGGGAGAGCGACAGATACGCAGTATTTT. It codes for CASSILNAIRGRATDTQYF.

V gene TRBV4-1 combines with J gene TRBJ2-3; 7 bases match TRBD2. This CDR3 spans 15 amino acids. V was clipped by 0 bases and J by 4 bases; unmatched bases: 4. CDR1 and CDR2 from the germline V gene are MGHRA and YSYEKL. The CDR3 DNA is TGCGCCAGCAGCCAAGAAAGGCTAGCGGCAGATACGCAGTATTTT. Its translation: CASSQERLAADTQYF.

This chain uses TRBV5-1 with TRBJ2-7; TRBD2 matches 8 bases. The CDR3 is made up of 15 amino acids. Losses at the gene ends were 0 bases for V and 2 bases for J; bases not matched to a gene: 4. Per the germline V gene, CDR1 is SGHRS and CDR2 is YFSETQ. The DNA of the CDR3 is TGCGCCAGCAGCTTGGGCCAGCGGGAGACCTACGAGCAGTACTTC. This sequence encodes CASSLGQRETYEQYF.

DNA for the CDR3: TGTGCCATCAGTGAAAGGACAGGACGAAACACTGAAGCTTTCTTT. Translating it yields CAISERTGRNTEAFF. The chain joins TRBV10-3 to TRBJ1-1; TRBD1 matches at 7 bases. Germline V gene data show CDR1 as ENHRY and CDR2 as SYGVKD. V trimming: 3 bases; J trimming: 2 bases; junction bases outside the gene matches: 6. This CDR3 is built from 15 residues.

The CDR3 here is CASSRAPYNEQFF. CDR3 bases: TGTGCCAGCAGCCGCGCCCCCTACAATGAGCAGTTCTTC. The J gene is TRBJ2-1, the V gene TRBV7-3; no reliable D call. V lost 5 bases and J lost 2, with 7 bases in between. CDR1 and CDR2 (germline): SGHTA, FQGTGA. This CDR3 is built from 13 residues. Looking up the rest from reference TRBV7-3 and TRBJ2-1 gives the full variable domain: GAGVSQTPSNKVTEKGKYVELRCDPISGHTALYWYRQSLGQGPEFLIYFQGTGAADDSGLPNDRFFAVRPEGSVSTLKIQRTERGDSAVYLCASSRAPYNEQFFGPGTRLTVL.

The chain recombines TRBV5-1 with TRBJ1-2, with TRBD1 matching 9 bases. J was trimmed by 5 bases and V by 4 bases; bases with no gene match: 6. This CDR3 has 14 residues. Germline CDR1 and CDR2: SGHRS and YFSETQ. The CDR3: CASSAEQGAYGYTF. DNA for the CDR3: TGCGCCAGCAGCGCAGAACAGGGGGCTTATGGCTACACCTTC.

V and J are TRBV6-6 and TRBJ1-4, with D unclear. This CDR3 is 15 amino acids long. Germline assignment: CDR1 MNHNY and CDR2 SVGAGI (reference sequence). V gave up 2 bases and J gave up 5 bases, with 12 bases separating them. CDR3 coding DNA: TGTGCCAGCAGTTACGAGAGGACGGGGAATGAAAAACTGTTTTTT. This translates into CASSYERTGNEKLFF.

This clone was seen only once. This chain uses TRBV7-2 with TRBJ1-2; no clear D gene. This CDR3 comprises 14 residues. V lost 6 bases to trimming and J lost 6 bases, with 17 bases between them. Germline-derived CDR1 and CDR2 are SGHTA and FQGNSA. The CDR3 loop is CASRGWGLHDGYTF. The CDR3 DNA sequence: TGTGCCAGCAGGGGGTGGGGTCTGCACGATGGCTACACCTTC.

The chain is built from TRBV30 and TRBJ2-7, with 7 bases matching TRBD2. Germline V gene lookup returns CDR1 GTSNPN and CDR2 SVGIG (reference sequence). With 3 bases clipped from V and 4 bases from J, the junction kept 9 bases outside the gene matches. CDR3 size: 14 residues. Here the CDR3 reads CAWRGFGRRYEQYF. As DNA, the CDR3 is TGTGCCTGGAGAGGATTCGGGAGGAGATACGAGCAGTACTTC.

V and J are TRBV28 and TRBJ1-5; D perhaps matches TRBD1 (6 bases). With 5 bases removed from V and 7 bases from J, the gap between germline ends came to 15 bases. The CDR3 is 14 amino acids. Per the germline V gene, CDR1 is MDHEN and CDR2 is SYDVKM. The CDR3 DNA reads as TGTGCCAGCAGTGGCGGACAGCTCGAACAGCCCCAGCATTTT. It codes for CASSGGQLEQPQHF.

This clone was observed a handful of times. This chain links TRBV5-1 with TRBJ1-5; 7 nucleotides align to TRBD1. Germline V CDR1 and CDR2: SGHRS, YFSETQ. The J segment lost 5 bases and the V segment lost 0 bases, leaving 5 bases of the junction unmatched. CDR3 length: 15 amino acids. CDR3 loop: CASSLEGGKDQPQHF. The CDR3 DNA reads as TGCGCCAGCAGCTTGGAAGGGGGCAAAGATCAGCCCCAGCATTTT.

This sequence joins TRBV27 and TRBJ2-7; TRBD2 is a possible D gene (5 bases). CDR3 size: 15 residues. Trimming pared 5 bases from V and 7 bases from J, leaving 21 bases between. Germline V gives CDR1 MNHEY, CDR2 SMNVEV (reference sequence). The DNA of the CDR3 is TGTGCCAGCAGTCACCGGGATCCCTACCTCCAGGAGCAGTACTTC. It is translated as CASSHRDPYLQEQYF.

The genes are TRBV20-1 and TRBJ2-1, with a tentative D call TRBD2 (5 bases). Germline values: CDR1 DFQATT, CDR2 SNEGSKA (reference sequence). This CDR3 has 17 amino acids. V was cut by 3 bases and J by 5 bases, with 23 bases left in between. CDR3 sequence: CSASSMLRADLNNEQFF. The CDR3 DNA reads as TGCAGTGCTAGTTCAATGCTGCGGGCCGATTTGAACAATGAGCAGTTCTTC.

The chain carries TRBV3-1 (or the pseudogene TRBV3-2) and TRBJ2-1; 13 nucleotides line up with TRBD2. The CDR3 contains 18 residues. With 3 bases clipped from V and 4 bases from J, the junction kept 9 bases outside the gene matches. Germline assignment: CDR1 LGHDT and CDR2 YNNKEL (reference sequence). CDR3 bases: TGTGCCAGCAGCCAGGGACTAGCGGGAATCGGGGGGTACAATGAGCAGTTCTTC. It translates to CASSQGLAGIGGYNEQFF.

This clone was recorded once. The chain joins TRBV25-1 to TRBJ1-2; D remains unclear. Per the germline V gene, CDR1 is MGHDK and CDR2 is SYGVNS. The CDR3 is made up of 13 amino acids. The V end lost 5 bases, the J end lost 1 base, and 8 bases lay between the germline ends. The CDR3, as DNA: TGTGCCAGCAGTTTTCCGGGTAACTATGGCTACACCTTC. Its protein is CASSFPGNYGYTF.

The chain recombines TRBV6-5 with TRBJ2-7; tentatively, D is TRBD2 (6 bases). In germline, CDR1 is MNHEY, CDR2 SVGAGI. Trimming left V 9 bases short and J 0 bases short, with 9 bases between. The CDR3 is 12 amino acids. Written as DNA, the CDR3 is TGTGCCAGTGGGGGGAGCTCCTACGAGCAGTACTTC. It is translated as CASGGSSYEQYF.

The rearrangement uses TRBV28 and TRBJ1-5; no reliable D call. The germline gives CDR1 MDHEN, CDR2 SYDVKM. V was clipped by 5 bases and J by 3 bases, with 11 bases between them. CDR3 length: 14 amino acids. CDR3: CASSPGPFNQPQHF. CDR3 DNA: TGTGCCAGCAGTCCCGGGCCCTTCAATCAGCCCCAGCATTTT.

This clone was recorded once. The chain is built from TRBV9 and TRBJ1-2; 7 bases fit TRBD1. The CDR3 is 16 residues long. V shed 5 bases and J 4 bases; nucleotides not matched to a gene: 14. Looked up from germline, CDR1 is SGDLS and CDR2 is YYNGEE. The CDR3 bases are TGTGCCAGCAGTGGCCCGGGCCAGGGGGGAGGCTATGGCTACACCTTC. This gives the protein CASSGPGQGGGYGYTF.

This chain joins TRBV19 and TRBJ1-1, with 7 bases aligning to TRBD1. The CDR3 consists of 17 residues. Germline-derived CDR1 and CDR2 are LNHDA and SQIVND (reference sequence). The V and J ends lost 0 bases and 8 bases, in that order; junction bases with no gene match: 15. DNA for the CDR3: TGTGCCAGTAGTATAGACCGTGGGACAGTATCACTGAAGGAAGCTTTCTTT. It codes for CASSIDRGTVSLKEAFF.